These T cell receptor beta chains were read from a single sample in a study of regulatory T cells. Generated by immunoSEQ multiplex PCR, the TCRdb table keeps only in-frame clones and is missing some. The sample comprises about 35,000 clones, about 88% of which are singletons, and 2.4% rests with the top ten. The sequenced sample consisted of conventional CD4+ T cells sorted from blood. These receptors all come from a person aged 18 to 30 with CD3G deficiency. CDR3s include the opening cysteine and the closing phenylalanine or tryptophan. The D gene is left open where the match is weak.

CDR3aa	d_gene	v_gene	j_gene
CASSPTGHPETQYF	NA	TRBV18	TRBJ2-5
CASSRLAGEMYTQYF	TRBD2	TRBV19	TRBJ2-3
CASSYSQQGAGETQYF	TRBD1	TRBV5-1	TRBJ2-5
CASSLSGTENEKLFF	TRBD1	TRBV4-1	TRBJ1-4
CSAEGEYGYTF	NA	TRBV20-1	TRBJ1-2
CATGGGQGYGYTF	NA	TRBV10-3	TRBJ1-2
CASKGESTGQHEQFF	NA	TRBV27	TRBJ2-1
CASSVYRGETQYF	TRBD1	TRBV11-3	TRBJ2-5
CASNPRGRREETQYF	TRBD1	TRBV6-1	TRBJ2-5
CASSGTSGFYTQYF	TRBD2	TRBV28	TRBJ2-3
CASSSGDTQYF	NA	TRBV5-1	TRBJ2-3
CASRRTRNNEKLFF	NA	TRBV6-1	TRBJ1-4
CASSFKGPRGTDTQYF	NA	TRBV27	TRBJ2-3
CASRRDRYFFQPQHF	TRBD1	TRBV28	TRBJ1-5